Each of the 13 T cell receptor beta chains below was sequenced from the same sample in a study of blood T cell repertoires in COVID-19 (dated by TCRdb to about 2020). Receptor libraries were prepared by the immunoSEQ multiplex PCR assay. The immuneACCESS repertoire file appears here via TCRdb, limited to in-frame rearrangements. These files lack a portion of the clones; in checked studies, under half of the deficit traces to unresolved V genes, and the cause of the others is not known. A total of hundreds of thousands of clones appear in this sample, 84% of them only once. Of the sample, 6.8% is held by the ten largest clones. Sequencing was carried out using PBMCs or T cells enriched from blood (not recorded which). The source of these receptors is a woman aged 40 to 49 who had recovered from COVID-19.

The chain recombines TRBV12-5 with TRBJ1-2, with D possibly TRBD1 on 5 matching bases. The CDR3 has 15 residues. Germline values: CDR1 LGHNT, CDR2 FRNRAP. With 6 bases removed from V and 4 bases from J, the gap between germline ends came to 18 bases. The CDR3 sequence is CASGLRAGIGYGYTF. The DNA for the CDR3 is TGTGCTAGTGGGCTTCGGGCAGGGATCGGCTATGGCTACACCTTC.

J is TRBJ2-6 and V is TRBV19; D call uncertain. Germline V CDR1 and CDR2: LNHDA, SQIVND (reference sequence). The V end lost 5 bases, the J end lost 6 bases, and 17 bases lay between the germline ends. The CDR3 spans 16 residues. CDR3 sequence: CASSPGSLRAANVLTF. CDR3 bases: TGTGCCAGTAGTCCCGGGTCCCTACGTGCGGCCAACGTCCTGACTTTC.

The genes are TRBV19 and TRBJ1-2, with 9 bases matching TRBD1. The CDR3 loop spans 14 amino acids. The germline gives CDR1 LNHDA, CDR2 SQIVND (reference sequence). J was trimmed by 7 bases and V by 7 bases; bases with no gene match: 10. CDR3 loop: CASNPTGGYGGYTF. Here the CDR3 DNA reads TGTGCCAGTAACCCGACAGGGGGGTACGGTGGCTACACCTTC.

CDR3 in amino acids: CAWSGDRAGANVLTF. The CDR3 DNA reads TGTGCCTGGAGTGGGGACAGGGCTGGGGCCAACGTCCTGACTTTC. The V and J genes are TRBV30 and TRBJ2-6; 9 bases map to TRBD1. V shed 1 base, J shed 2 bases, and the junction held 0 bases outside the gene matches. Germline lookup yields CDR1 GTSNPN and CDR2 SVGIG (reference sequence). This CDR3 is built from 15 residues.

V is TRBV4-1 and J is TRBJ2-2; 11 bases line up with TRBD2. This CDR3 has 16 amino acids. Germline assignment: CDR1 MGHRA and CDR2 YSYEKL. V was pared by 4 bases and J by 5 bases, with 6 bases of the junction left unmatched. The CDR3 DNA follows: TGCGCCAGCAGCCTAGGGACTAGCGGAAGGACCGGGGAGCTGTTTTTT. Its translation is CASSLGTSGRTGELFF.

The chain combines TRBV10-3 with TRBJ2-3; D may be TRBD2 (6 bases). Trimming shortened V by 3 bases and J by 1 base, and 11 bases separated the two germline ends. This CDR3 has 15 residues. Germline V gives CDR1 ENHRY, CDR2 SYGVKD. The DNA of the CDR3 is TGTGCCATCAGTGATAGTCCTAGCGGCACAGATACGCAGTATTTT. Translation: CAISDSPSGTDTQYF.

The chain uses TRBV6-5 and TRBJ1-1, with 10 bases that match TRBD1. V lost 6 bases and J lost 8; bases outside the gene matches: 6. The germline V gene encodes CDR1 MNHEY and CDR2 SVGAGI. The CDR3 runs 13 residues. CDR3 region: CASRRQGAGEAFF. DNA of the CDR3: TGTGCCAGCAGGCGACAGGGGGCAGGGGAAGCTTTCTTT.

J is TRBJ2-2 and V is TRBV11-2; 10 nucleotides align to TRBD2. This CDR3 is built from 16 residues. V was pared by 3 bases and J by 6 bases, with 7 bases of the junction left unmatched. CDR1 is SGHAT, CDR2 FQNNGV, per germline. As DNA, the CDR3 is TGTGCCAGCAGCTTCCTAGCGGGAGTCAATCCCGGGGAGCTGTTTTTT. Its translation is CASSFLAGVNPGELFF.

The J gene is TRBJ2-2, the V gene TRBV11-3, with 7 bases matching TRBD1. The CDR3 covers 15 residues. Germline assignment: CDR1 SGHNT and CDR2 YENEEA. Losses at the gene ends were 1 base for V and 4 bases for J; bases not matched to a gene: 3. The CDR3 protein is CASSLVAGGTGELFF. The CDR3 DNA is TGTGCCAGCAGCTTAGTAGCAGGGGGCACCGGGGAGCTGTTTTTT.

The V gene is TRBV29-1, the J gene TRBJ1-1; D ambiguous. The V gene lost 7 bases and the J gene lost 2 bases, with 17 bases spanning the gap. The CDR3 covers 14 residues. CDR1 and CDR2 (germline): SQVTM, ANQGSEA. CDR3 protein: CSAPGRVGNTEAFF. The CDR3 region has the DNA TGCAGCGCACCGGGGAGGGTGGGAAACACTGAAGCTTTCTTT.

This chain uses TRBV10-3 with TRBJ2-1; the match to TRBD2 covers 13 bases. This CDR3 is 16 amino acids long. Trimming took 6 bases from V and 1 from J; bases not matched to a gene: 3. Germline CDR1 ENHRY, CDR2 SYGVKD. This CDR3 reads CAIRGTSGTSYNEQFF. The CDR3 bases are TGTGCCATCAGGGGGACTAGCGGGACATCCTACAATGAGCAGTTCTTC.

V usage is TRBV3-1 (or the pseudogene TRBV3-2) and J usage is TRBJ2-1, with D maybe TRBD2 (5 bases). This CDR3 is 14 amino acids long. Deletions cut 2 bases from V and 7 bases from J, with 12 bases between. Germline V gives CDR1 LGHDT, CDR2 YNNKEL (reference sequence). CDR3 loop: CASSQPQRRNEQFF. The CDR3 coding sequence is TGTGCCAGCAGCCAACCGCAGCGGAGGAATGAGCAGTTCTTC.

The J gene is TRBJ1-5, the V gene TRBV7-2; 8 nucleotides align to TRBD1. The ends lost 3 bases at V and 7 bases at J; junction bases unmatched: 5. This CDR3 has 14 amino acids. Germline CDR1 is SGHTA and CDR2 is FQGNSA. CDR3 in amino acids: CASSFDRGLQPQHF. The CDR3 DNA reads TGTGCCAGCAGCTTCGACAGGGGATTGCAGCCCCAGCATTTT.